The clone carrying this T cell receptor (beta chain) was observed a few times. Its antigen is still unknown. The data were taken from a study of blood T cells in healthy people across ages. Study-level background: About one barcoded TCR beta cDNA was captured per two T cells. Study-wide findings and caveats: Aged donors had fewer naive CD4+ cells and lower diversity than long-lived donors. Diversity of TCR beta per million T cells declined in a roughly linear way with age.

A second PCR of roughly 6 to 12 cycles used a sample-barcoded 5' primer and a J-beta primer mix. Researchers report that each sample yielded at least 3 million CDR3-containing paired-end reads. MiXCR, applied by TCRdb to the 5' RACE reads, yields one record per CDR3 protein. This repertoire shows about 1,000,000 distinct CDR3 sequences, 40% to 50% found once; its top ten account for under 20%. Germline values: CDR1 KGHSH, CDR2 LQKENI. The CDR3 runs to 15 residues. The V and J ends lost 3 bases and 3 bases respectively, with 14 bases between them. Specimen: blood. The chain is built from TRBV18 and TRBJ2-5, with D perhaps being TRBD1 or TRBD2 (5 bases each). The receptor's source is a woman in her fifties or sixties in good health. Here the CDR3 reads CASSPPRGTKETQYF. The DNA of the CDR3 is TGTGCCAGCTCACCCCCCCGAGGGACCAAAGAGACCCAGTACTTC.